This T cell receptor beta chain was captured by sequencing in a study of blood T cell repertoires in COVID-19. In the study overall: The samples span acute and convalescent COVID-19 from the United States, Italy and Spain. Sources were T cells, B-cell-depleted T cells, or PBMCs; the material itself was cDNA or gDNA.

Germline CDR1 and CDR2: MDHEN and SYDVKM. The CDR3 length is 15 residues. The V and J ends lost 6 bases and 4 bases, in that order; junction bases with no gene match: 10. Per the study methods: Estimates of nucleated cell counts were drawn from the amplification of reference gene primers. Data came from immunoSEQ multiplex PCR; TCRdb stores just in-frame clones and leaves some out. V and J calls and clone size are copied from that table; D and trimming were computed from the DNA. The table records 140,000 or so clones, about 87% of them present only once. The sequence was obtained from a human donor in a cohort sampled during active COVID-19. The sequencing sample was made of peripheral blood. This chain joins TRBV28 and TRBJ1-2, with TRBD1 identical over 8 bases. As DNA, the CDR3 is TGTGCCAGCAGGGGAGCCGGGACAGGACTCTATGGCTACACCTTC. Its protein product is CASRGAGTGLYGYTF.